A selection of T cell receptor beta chains follows, all from one sample in a study of control samples from healthy donors and cancer patients. The method was immunoSEQ multiplex PCR; TCRdb's version includes in-frame clones alone and lacks a portion of them. Here the sample spans about 140,000 clones, approximately 92% being singletons. Specimen: blood. Receptor source: a man aged 25-40 years in good health. Both conserved end residues are part of each CDR3. A D gene is named only where the DNA matches it firmly. The size of a clone is reported for some rows only, either as once, few or many, or as a class for expanded clones.

v_gene	d_gene	j_gene	abundance	CDR3aa	CDR3nt
TRBV3-1/TRBV3-2	TRBD1	TRBJ2-3	-	CASSRGDRGSTDTQYF	TGTGCCAGCAGCCGAGGGGACAGGGGGAGCACAGATACGCAGTATTTT
TRBV19	-	TRBJ1-3	-	CASSPSRGQEGNTIYF	TGTGCCAGTAGCCCCTCTCGAGGGCAAGAAGGAAACACCATATATTTT
TRBV11-3	TRBD2	TRBJ2-2	-	CASSIRLAGGPGELFF	TGTGCCAGCAGCATCAGACTAGCGGGGGGGCCCGGGGAGCTGTTTTTT
TRBV6-4	-	TRBJ2-3	-	CASSDSEGGPGTDTQYF	TGTGCCAGCAGTGATTCTGAGGGGGGGCCCGGCACAGATACGCAGTATTTT
TRBV7-2	TRBD1	TRBJ2-3	once	CASSLIKGQGKDTQYF	TGTGCCAGCAGCCTTATCAAGGGACAGGGGAAAGATACGCAGTATTTT
TRBV5-1	TRBD1	TRBJ1-4	-	CASSPGQGNEKLFF	TGCGCCAGCAGCCCGGGACAGGGAAATGAAAAACTGTTTTTT
TRBV13	-	TRBJ2-7	-	CASSRGYEQYF	TGTGCCAGCAGCCGAGGGTACGAGCAGTACTTC
TRBV6-1	-	TRBJ2-2	-	CASSDRVMNTGELFF	TGTGCCAGCAGTGATAGGGTGATGAACACCGGGGAGCTGTTTTTT
TRBV2	-	TRBJ2-1	-	CASTPIYNEQFF	TGTGCCAGCACTCCCATTTACAATGAGCAGTTCTTC
TRBV5-6	TRBD1	TRBJ2-1	-	CASSMTGGTYNEQFF	TGTGCCAGCAGCATGACAGGGGGGACCTACAATGAGCAGTTCTTC
TRBV30	TRBD1	TRBJ2-2	-	CAWSVRTGTSTGELFF	TGTGCCTGGAGTGTACGGACAGGGACGAGCACCGGGGAGCTGTTTTTT
TRBV21-1	-	TRBJ2-7	-	CASSQGTSGAYEQYF	TGTGCCAGCAGCCAAGGGACTAGCGGGGCCTACGAGCAGTACTTC
TRBV27	TRBD1	TRBJ1-2	-	CASSLGQGYGYTF	TGTGCCAGCAGCCTGGGACAGGGGTATGGCTACACCTTC
TRBV19	-	TRBJ1-5	-	CASSISRGQPQHF	TGTGCCAGTAGTATATCTAGGGGTCAGCCCCAGCATTTT
TRBV21-1	-	TRBJ2-7	-	CASSKSKGLAGEQYF	TGTGCCAGCAGCAAATCGAAGGGACTAGCGGGGGAGCAGTACTTC
TRBV5-8	TRBD1	TRBJ1-5	-	CASSLGQGVEPQHF	TGTGCCAGCAGCTTGGGACAGGGGGTCGAGCCCCAGCATTTT
TRBV7-2	-	TRBJ2-7	-	CASSLGIPGYEQYF	TGTGCCAGCAGCTTAGGCATTCCGGGCTACGAGCAGTACTTC
TRBV2	TRBD1	TRBJ2-3	-	CASRADRGLENTQYF	TGTGCCAGCAGGGCGGACAGGGGTCTTGAGAATACGCAGTATTTT
TRBV5-1	TRBD2	TRBJ2-7	-	CASSLGAGGLEQYF	TGCGCCAGCAGCTTAGGCGCGGGGGGGCTCGAGCAGTACTTC
TRBV24-1	TRBD1	TRBJ1-3	-	CATSTGGSGNTIYF	TGTGCCACCAGCACAGGGGGCTCTGGAAACACCATATATTTT
TRBV7-9	TRBD1	TRBJ2-7	-	CASSAYRGTPYEQYF	TGTGCCAGCAGCGCCTACAGGGGGACTCCCTACGAGCAGTACTTC
TRBV5-4	-	TRBJ2-7	once	CASSLDSSIGYSNEQYF	TGTGCCAGCAGCTTGGATTCATCGATAGGGTACAGTAACGAGCAGTACTTC
TRBV6-5	-	TRBJ1-1	-	CASSYSGGFMNTEAFF	TGTGCCAGCAGTTACTCGGGGGGTTTTATGAACACTGAAGCTTTCTTT
TRBV19	TRBD1	TRBJ1-1	-	CASSPDRGSNTEAFF	TGTGCCAGTAGTCCAGACAGGGGTTCCAACACTGAAGCTTTCTTT
TRBV28	-	TRBJ1-6	-	CASSPVWTAGYNSPLHF	TGTGCCAGCAGCCCGGTTTGGACAGCTGGCTATAATTCACCCCTCCACTTT
TRBV12-3/TRBV12-4	TRBD1	TRBJ1-5	-	CASSRGRRQPQHF	TGTGCCAGCAGCAGGGGGCGCAGGCAGCCCCAGCATTTT
TRBV19	-	TRBJ1-1	-	CASSTGRLSNTEAFF	TGTGCCAGTAGTACGGGGCGCCTAAGTAACACTGAAGCTTTCTTT
TRBV19	TRBD2	TRBJ2-3	-	CASAGGTDTQYF	TGTGCCAGTGCGGGGGGCACAGATACGCAGTATTTT
TRBV5-4	-	TRBJ1-2	once	CASSKTTVNYGYTF	TGTGCCAGCAGCAAAACGACCGTTAACTATGGCTACACCTTC
TRBV10-1	TRBD2	TRBJ2-1	-	CASSEASGGYNEQFF	TGCGCCAGCAGTGAGGCTAGCGGGGGGTACAATGAGCAGTTCTTC
TRBV5-1	-	TRBJ1-1	-	CASSLTRGPNTEAFF	TGCGCCAGCAGCCTTACCAGGGGCCCGAACACTGAAGCTTTCTTT
TRBV19	TRBD1	TRBJ1-6	-	CASSPGTGVSPLHF	TGTGCCAGTAGCCCCGGGACAGGGGTATCACCCCTCCACTTT
TRBV19	TRBD1	TRBJ1-1	-	CASSIGLLQGVGTAAFF	TGTGCCAGTAGTATTGGATTACTACAAGGAGTCGGGACAGCAGCTTTCTTT
TRBV5-1	-	TRBJ1-1	once	CASSLGEVAEAFF	TGCGCCAGCAGCTTGGGGGAAGTGGCTGAAGCTTTCTTT
TRBV29-1	TRBD1	TRBJ1-1	-	CSVADRAVTEAFF	TGCAGCGTTGCGGACAGGGCGGTCACTGAAGCTTTCTTT
TRBV5-1	-	TRBJ2-3	-	CASSLGGKSTDTQYF	TGCGCCAGCAGCTTGGGCGGAAAAAGCACAGATACGCAGTATTTT
TRBV24-1	-	TRBJ1-2	-	CATSDVGWNYGYTF	TGTGCCACCAGTGATGTCGGATGGAACTATGGCTACACCTTC
TRBV5-1	-	TRBJ1-6	-	CASSYTHYNSPLHF	TGCGCCAGCAGCTACACTCACTATAATTCACCCCTCCACTTT
TRBV14	-	TRBJ1-1	-	CASSQDPGEMNTEAFF	TGTGCCAGCAGCCAAGATCCAGGAGAGATGAACACTGAAGCTTTCTTT
TRBV2	-	TRBJ1-2	-	CASSDRDQRNYGYTF	TGTGCCAGCAGTGACAGGGACCAGAGAAACTATGGCTACACCTTC
TRBV27	TRBD1	TRBJ2-1	-	CASSTGVRWDEQFF	TGTGCCAGCAGTACAGGGGTGAGGTGGGATGAGCAGTTCTTC
TRBV5-4	-	TRBJ2-1	-	CASSLLGAAYNEQFF	TGTGCCAGCAGCTTGTTGGGGGCGGCCTACAATGAGCAGTTCTTC
TRBV30	-	TRBJ1-1	-	CAWAENTEAFF	TGTGCCTGGGCAGAGAACACTGAAGCTTTCTTT
TRBV5-1	-	TRBJ1-2	-	CASSVGRAYGYTF	TGCGCCAGCAGCGTCGGCAGGGCCTATGGCTACACCTTC
TRBV5-1	-	TRBJ2-7	-	CASSSSRYEQYF	TGCGCCAGCAGCTCCTCCCGCTACGAGCAGTACTTC
TRBV6-6	TRBD2	TRBJ2-1	-	CASGPSGQFF	TGTGCCAGCGGTCCTAGCGGGCAGTTCTTC